The text below deals with one T cell receptor (beta chain). Assay used: immunoSEQ multiplex PCR; TCRdb lists only in-frame clones, some missing. The table has some 50,000 clones, about 70% seen once. The data were taken from a study of blood T cell repertoires in COVID-19. Germline lookup yields CDR1 MNHNS and CDR2 SASEGT. V lost 2 bases and J lost 12; bases outside the gene matches: 8. This CDR3 has 14 amino acids. This TCR derives from a woman aged 70-85 years with acute or convalescent COVID-19. Sample: peripheral blood. This sequence joins TRBV6-1 and TRBJ2-1, with 9 positions matching TRBD1. In DNA form, the CDR3 reads TGTGCCAGCAGTGAATACGGGGACAGGGACAGGCAGTTCTTC. Protein product: CASSEYGDRDRQFF.